A single sample is the source of the 28 T cell receptor beta chains below, sequenced in a study of T and B cells in COVID-19 patients. From blood, about 240-550 ng of genomic DNA served as TRB template. TRB rearrangements were amplified by multiplex PCR with BIOMED2 TRB-A/B primers. One entry per CDR3 protein results from TCRdb running MiXCR on the multiplex PCR reads. The sample holds some 13,000 distinct CDR3 sequences, 25% seen once. Material: blood. The origin of the receptors is a human donor who had recovered from COVID-19.

This clonotype was detected a few times. This rearrangement joins TRBV11-2 to TRBJ2-3, with TRBD2 as a possible D gene (7 bases). Trimming took off 0 bases at V and 3 bases at J, with 16 bases between the two ends. Germline V lookup: CDR1 SGHAT, CDR2 FQNNGV. The CDR3 is made up of 17 amino acids. CDR3 amino acids: CASSLEFGGGATDTQYF. In DNA, the CDR3 is TGTGCCAGCAGCTTAGAGTTTGGGGGGGGGGCAACAGATACGCAGTATTTT.

By frequency in the sample, this clonotype is medium-sized. The chain is built from TRBV6-5 and TRBJ2-1, with D maybe TRBD2 (5 bases). Germline V lookup: CDR1 MNHEY, CDR2 SVGAGI. CDR3 length equals 17 residues. Trimming shortened V by 7 bases and J by 0 bases, and 19 bases separated the two germline ends. For the CDR3, the DNA is TGTGCCAGCACCCCCGCCCACGGGGAACGCTCCTACAATGAGCAGTTCTTC. Its translation is CASTPAHGERSYNEQFF.

The rearrangement links TRBV24-1 to TRBJ2-1; D gene ambiguous. The germline gives CDR1 KGHDR, CDR2 SFDVKD. V was trimmed by 5 bases and J by 6 bases, leaving 10 bases between them. The CDR3 contains 13 residues. The CDR3 sequence is CATSAELSNEQFF. The CDR3 DNA reads TGTGCCACCAGTGCGGAGCTTAGCAATGAGCAGTTCTTC.

By its share, this clonotype is medium-sized. The J gene is TRBJ2-3, the V gene TRBV19; D ambiguous. The CDR3 extends over 12 amino acids. V lost 9 bases to trimming and J lost 1 base, with 8 bases between them. Germline V lookup: CDR1 LNHDA, CDR2 SQIVND (reference sequence). CDR3 residues: CASTMGTDTQYF. CDR3 coding DNA: TGTGCCAGCACAATGGGCACAGATACGCAGTATTTT.

This clonotype was detected only once. This rearrangement joins TRBV20-1 to TRBJ2-7, with D unclear. Deletions cut 6 bases from V and 4 bases from J, with 10 bases between. The germline CDR1 and CDR2 sequences are DFQATT and SNEGSKA (reference sequence). There are 11 residues in the CDR3. CDR3 residues: CSALQLYEQYF. CDR3 bases: TGCAGTGCCCTACAGCTGTACGAGCAGTACTTC.

A remark on this clonotype: Being one base from a much bigger clone, this may be a read error. V usage is TRBV11-1 and J usage is TRBJ2-2; D uncertain. The CDR3 contains 12 residues. Trimming left V 9 bases short and J 10 bases short, with 15 bases between. Germline values: CDR1 SGHAT, CDR2 FQDESV (reference sequence). Here the CDR3 reads CASRWWAEELFF. The CDR3 DNA is TGTGCCAGTAGATGGTGGGCCGAGGAGCTGTTTTTT.

In this sample, this clonotype turned up a few times. The V call is TRBV14, the J call TRBJ1-2; D not resolved. The V gene lost 0 bases and the J gene lost 5 bases, with 10 bases spanning the gap. This CDR3 is 14 amino acids long. In germline, CDR1 is SGHDN, CDR2 FVKESK. CDR3 protein: CASSQESAGYGYTF. The CDR3 DNA is TGTGCCAGCAGCCAAGAATCTGCGGGTTATGGCTACACCTTC.

This clonotype has at least ten counts. V and J are TRBV24-1 and TRBJ1-4, with TRBD1 matching 11 bases. Germline V gene sequence: CDR1 KGHDR, CDR2 SFDVKD. The CDR3 is 16 amino acids. Germline trimming cut 5 bases from V and 7 bases from J; bases unmatched to any gene: 8. CDR3 coding DNA: TGTGCCACCAGTGCTGTAACCGGGACAGGGGGTGAAAAACTGTTTTTT. Its translation: CATSAVTGTGGEKLFF.

Notes on this clonotype: One junction end does not reproduce the germline sequence, and a read error may be involved. V is TRBV5-1 and J is TRBJ2-5; tentative D call: TRBD1 (7 bases). Per the germline V gene, CDR1 is SGHRS and CDR2 is YFSETQ. This CDR3 region has 17 residues. In DNA, the CDR3 is TGTGCCAGCAGCTTGGTTTTATTGCGGGACAGTTTGGAGACCCAGTACTTC. Translated: CASSLVLLRDSLETQYF.

The chain employs TRBV20-1 and TRBJ1-5; D is possibly TRBD1 (6 bases). Germline CDR1 and CDR2: DFQATT and SNEGSKA (reference sequence). Between the trimmed V and J ends, which lost 4 bases and 1 base, there was a span of 14 bases. This CDR3 has 15 amino acids. The CDR3 is CSATSPRGSNQPQHF. In nucleotides, the CDR3 is TGCAGTGCTACCTCTCCCAGGGGAAGCAATCAGCCCCAGCATTTT.

For this clonotype: This could be a read error, since a much larger clone is one nucleotide away. V usage is TRBV6-6 and J usage is TRBJ2-2; a possible D gene is TRBD1 (6 bases). Germline V gene data show CDR1 as MNHNY and CDR2 as SVGAGI (reference sequence). CDR3 length: 14 residues. The CDR3 bases are TGTGCCAGCAGTTCCCACAGGGATGCCGGGGAGATGTTTTTT. The encoded protein is CASSSHRDAGEMFF.

This chain connects TRBV7-9 to TRBJ2-3, with D perhaps given as TRBD1 or TRBD2 (6 bases each). The CDR3 contains 16 residues. V lost 0 bases and J 0 bases, leaving 10 bases between the germline ends. In germline, CDR1 is SEHNR, CDR2 FQNEAQ (reference sequence). CDR3 sequence: CASSLAGGGSTDTQYF. DNA for the CDR3: TGTGCCAGCAGCTTAGCGGGGGGCGGTAGCACAGATACGCAGTATTTT.

By sample share, this clonotype is medium-sized. The chain employs TRBV15 and TRBJ2-7, with 14 bases that match TRBD2. With 1 base clipped from V and 0 bases from J, the junction kept 5 bases outside the gene matches. CDR1 is LNHNV, CDR2 YYDKDF, per germline (reference sequence). The CDR3 covers 18 residues. The CDR3 nucleotides read TGTGCCACCAGCAGAGTACCCGGGACTAGCGGGAGCTCCTACGAGCAGTACTTC. Residues: CATSRVPGTSGSSYEQYF.

This clonotype was detected many times. CDR3 DNA: TGTGCCAGTAGTATCTGGTCGACGGCGCCCCAGCATTTT. This sequence encodes CASSIWSTAPQHF. The V gene is TRBV19, the J gene TRBJ1-5; D gene unclear. In germline, CDR1 is LNHDA, CDR2 SQIVND (reference sequence). V was cut by 3 bases and J by 9 bases, with 12 bases left in between. The CDR3 extends over 13 amino acids.

This clonotype counts as medium-sized. The CDR3 nucleotides read TGTGCCAGCTCAGGCCGTGGGGGGCCGCCCTACGAGCAGTACTTC. It translates to CASSGRGGPPYEQYF. The chain links TRBV18 to TRBJ2-7; the D gene could be TRBD1 or TRBD2 (6 bases each). Germline loops: CDR1 KGHSH, CDR2 LQKENI. The CDR3 has 15 residues. V was clipped by 5 bases and J by 2 bases, with 16 bases between them.

This clonotype showed up many times. The V call is TRBV18, the J call TRBJ1-5; 7 bases are a match to TRBD1. Germline V lookup: CDR1 KGHSH, CDR2 LQKENI. V was pared by 1 base and J by 1 base, with 10 bases of the junction left unmatched. The CDR3 totals 18 residues. CDR3 region: CASSPRAKGASSNQPQHF. The CDR3 DNA follows: TGTGCCAGCTCACCACGGGCGAAGGGGGCATCAAGCAATCAGCCCCAGCATTTT.

This clonotype has a count of ten or more. The chain joins TRBV6-1 to TRBJ1-5, with D unresolved. This CDR3 is 14 amino acids long. Germline V CDR1 and CDR2: MNHNS, SASEGT. Trimming removed 4 bases from V and 2 bases from J, with 9 bases in between. CDR3 coding DNA: TGTGCCAGCAGTGTCCAGCGAGGCAATCAGCCCCAGCATTTT. Its protein product is CASSVQRGNQPQHF.

Relative to its sample, this clonotype is medium-sized. The V gene is TRBV27, the J gene TRBJ1-4, with 8 bases lining up with TRBD1. Germline V gene data show CDR1 as MNHEY and CDR2 as SMNVEV (reference sequence). J gave up 5 bases and V 7 bases, and 6 bases lay outside the gene matches. The CDR3 covers 14 residues. CDR3 nucleotide sequence: TGTGCCAGCAAACAACAGGGGGAGAATGAAAAACTGTTTTTT. Protein sequence: CASKQQGENEKLFF.

This sequence joins TRBV6-5 and TRBJ1-5, with TRBD1 matching over 10 bases. CDR3 length: 14 amino acids. CDR1 and CDR2 (germline): MNHEY, SVGAGI. J lost 5 bases, V lost 5 bases, and 3 bases had no gene match. CDR3 coding DNA: TGTGCCAGCAGTCCAGGGACAGGGGATCAGCCCCAGCATTTT. Its protein is CASSPGTGDQPQHF.

On this clonotype itself: The junction departs from the called germline gene at one end, perhaps through a read error. The chain is built from TRBV12-3 or TRBV12-4 and TRBJ1-1, with D possibly TRBD1 on 5 matching bases. This CDR3 is built from 15 residues. CDR3 bases: TGTGCCAGCAGATTAGGGGCCAGTGCCAACACTGAAGCTTTCTTT. Amino acids: CASRLGASANTEAFF.

The CDR3 here is CASSPGQGAYGYTF. Written as DNA, the CDR3 is TGTGCCAGCTCGCCGGGACAGGGGGCCTATGGCTACACCTTC. The chain is built from TRBV18 and TRBJ1-2, with 12 bases identical to TRBD1. V lost 6 bases to trimming and J lost 4 bases; unmatched junction nucleotides: 3. The CDR3 has 14 amino acids. Germline V gene sequence: CDR1 KGHSH, CDR2 LQKENI.

Within the sample, this clonotype is medium-sized. The chain is built from TRBV19 and TRBJ1-2; the match to TRBD1 covers 9 bases. From germline, CDR1 is LNHDA and CDR2 SQIVND (reference sequence). The CDR3 has 17 amino acids. V lost 6 bases, J lost 4 bases, and 15 bases stayed unmatched. CDR3 protein: CASSRSGTGLSVYGYTF. CDR3 DNA sequence: TGTGCCAGTAGCCGGTCCGGGACAGGGTTGTCTGTCTATGGCTACACCTTC.

This clonotype is medium-sized by share. The V gene is TRBV12-3 or TRBV12-4, the J gene TRBJ1-5; 7 positions match TRBD1. The trim removed 6 bases at V and 7 bases at J, leaving 9 bases unmatched. The CDR3 totals 14 residues. The CDR3 nucleotides are TGTGCCAGCAGGGGACGACAGGGATTACAGCCCCAGCATTTT. This codes for CASRGRQGLQPQHF.

Sample share makes this clonotype medium-sized. The chain combines TRBV29-1 with TRBJ2-1; no definite D call. V shed 0 bases and J shed 3 bases, with 30 bases lying between them. The CDR3 consists of 21 residues. The germline gives CDR1 SQVTM, CDR2 ANQGSEA. CDR3 DNA: TGCAGCGTTGAAGATCTTCCCGAACCTCAAAACCCCAAGGTGTACTACAATGAGCAGTTCTTC. It yields the protein CSVEDLPEPQNPKVYYNEQFF.

A few counts support this clonotype. The chain has TRBV27 and TRBJ1-1, with unresolved D. Trimming shortened V by 5 bases and J by 1 base, and 8 bases separated the two germline ends. Germline loops: CDR1 MNHEY, CDR2 SMNVEV (reference sequence). The CDR3 is made up of 13 amino acids. The CDR3 protein is CASSITPNTEAFF. CDR3 DNA sequence: TGTGCCAGCAGTATTACACCGAACACTGAAGCTTTCTTT.

The genes are TRBV28 and TRBJ2-3; 8 bases fit TRBD1. This CDR3 region has 15 residues. Germline-derived CDR1 and CDR2 are MDHEN and SYDVKM. V lost 4 bases to trimming and J lost 0 bases; unmatched junction nucleotides: 3. The CDR3: CASSSRGPSTDTQYF. The CDR3 nucleotides read TGTGCCAGCAGTTCCAGGGGGCCTAGCACAGATACGCAGTATTTT.

There are a few counts of this clonotype. The genes are TRBV6-5 and TRBJ1-5; 10 positions match TRBD1. Germline lookup yields CDR1 MNHEY and CDR2 SVGAGI. Germline trimming cut 5 bases from V and 4 bases from J; bases unmatched to any gene: 5. The CDR3 has 15 amino acids. In nucleotides, the CDR3 is TGTGCCAGCAGTAACGACAGGGGGCTAAATCAGCCCCAGCATTTT. Encoded protein: CASSNDRGLNQPQHF.

This clonotype has only a few counts. The CDR3 DNA follows: TGTGCCAGCAGTCCCACTGCTTACGAGCAGTACTTC. Translating gives CASSPTAYEQYF. The rearrangement uses TRBV12-3 or TRBV12-4 and TRBJ2-7; no firm D call. The length of the CDR3 is 12 residues. V was clipped by 5 bases and J by 4 bases, with 9 bases between them.